Below are 17 T cell receptor beta chains sequenced from a single sample in a study of T cells after yellow fever vaccination. TCRdb re-analysed the 5' RACE reads in MiXCR, keeping a single row per CDR3 protein. The data contain about 350,000 distinct CDR3 sequences, roughly 12% of them singletons. This material consisted of PBMCs, taken on the day of the first yellow fever vaccination. The receptors derive from a man in his late teens or twenties who received the YFV17D yellow fever vaccine.

This clonotype was observed a few times. The chain has TRBV9 and TRBJ2-1, with 10 bases aligning to TRBD2. The CDR3 covers 16 residues. V shed 3 bases, J shed 5 bases, and the junction held 8 bases outside the gene matches. Germline-derived CDR1 and CDR2 are SGDLS and YYNGEE. In DNA form, the CDR3 reads TGTGCCAGCAGCGGCCCTAGCGGGGGCCGGGACAATGAGCAGTTCTTC. Its translation is CASSGPSGGRDNEQFF.

This clonotype was recorded many times. The V call is TRBV28, the J call TRBJ1-2, with a possible D match to TRBD1 (5 bases). Trimming cost V 6 bases and J 4 bases, with 12 bases left between them. Germline V gives CDR1 MDHEN, CDR2 SYDVKM. The CDR3 totals 13 residues. The CDR3 here is CASSPTGLYGYTF. CDR3 nucleotide sequence: TGTGCCAGCAGCCCAACGGGACTCTATGGCTACACCTTC.

This chain connects TRBV12-3 or TRBV12-4 to TRBJ1-1; TRBD1 matches at 8 bases. This CDR3 contains 14 residues. V gave up 6 bases and J gave up 6 bases; unmatched junction bases: 9. In nucleotides, the CDR3 is TGTGCCAGCAGAAAGACAGGGGACACGGCTGAAGCTTTCTTT. As protein: CASRKTGDTAEAFF.

The table lists this clonotype with a few counts. The chain uses TRBV5-6 and TRBJ1-5; D is undetermined. V was shortened by 2 bases and J by 5 bases, with 5 bases between the two germline ends. The CDR3 has 12 amino acids. CDR1 and CDR2 (germline): SGHDT, YYEEEE. CDR3 coding DNA: TGTGCCAGCAGCTTCGCAGATCAGCCCCAGCATTTT. Protein: CASSFADQPQHF.

Many counts were recorded for this clonotype. The chain has TRBV5-1 and TRBJ1-1; D possibly corresponds to TRBD1 (6 bases). V gave up 1 base and J gave up 5 bases, with 12 bases separating them. This CDR3 contains 14 residues. CDR1 and CDR2 (germline): SGHRS, YFSETQ. CDR3 sequence (DNA): TGCGCCAGCAGCTTGATGGGGGCAAGTACTGAAGCTTTCTTT. Residues: CASSLMGASTEAFF. The full variable domain, completed using reference TRBV5-1 and TRBJ1-1, is KAGVTQTPRYLIKTRGQQVTLSCSPISGHRSVSWYQQTPGQGLQFLFEYFSETQRNKGNFPGRFSGRQFSNSRSEMNVSTLELGDSALYLCASSLMGASTEAFFGQGTRLTVV.

This clonotype has a handful of counts. V usage is TRBV10-3 and J usage is TRBJ2-1; D not certain. V gave up 0 bases and J gave up 10 bases, with 4 bases separating them. The CDR3 runs to 11 residues. Germline V CDR1 and CDR2: ENHRY, SYGVKD. CDR3 residues: CAISESGEQFF. CDR3 coding DNA: TGTGCCATCAGTGAGTCAGGGGAGCAGTTCTTC.

The sample holds a few counts of this clonotype. The chain couples TRBV5-8 to TRBJ2-5; perhaps TRBD1 as D (6 bases). The CDR3 runs to 15 residues. The germline V gene has CDR1 SGHTS and CDR2 YDEGEE. Deletions cut 0 bases from V and 3 bases from J, with 12 bases between. This CDR3 is CASSLGQGREETQYF. As DNA, the CDR3 is TGTGCCAGCAGCTTGGGTCAGGGGCGCGAAGAGACCCAGTACTTC.

This clonotype was seen a few times. The chain has TRBV6-2 or TRBV6-3 and TRBJ2-7, with TRBD1 matching 12 bases. Germline trimming cut 7 bases from V and 5 bases from J; bases unmatched to any gene: 6. Germline V gene lookup returns CDR1 MNHEY and CDR2 SVGEGT. The CDR3 consists of 14 residues. CDR3 loop: CASKRDRGPNEQYV. CDR3 coding DNA: TGTGCCAGCAAAAGGGACAGGGGGCCCAACGAGCAGTACGTC.

In its sample, this clonotype was seen many times. The V and J genes are TRBV12-3 or TRBV12-4 and TRBJ2-2; no clear D. Trimming shortened V by 1 base and J by 3 bases, and 12 bases separated the two germline ends. This CDR3 is 16 amino acids long. CDR3 region: CASSLGKWTDTGELFF. The CDR3 DNA reads as TGTGCCAGCAGTTTAGGGAAATGGACGGACACCGGGGAGCTGTTTTTT.

The chain combines TRBV6-2 or TRBV6-3 with TRBJ2-3; 9 bases line up with TRBD2. Trimming cost V 2 bases and J 7 bases; bases outside gene matches: 10. Germline values: CDR1 MNHEY, CDR2 SVGEGT. The CDR3 is made up of 16 amino acids. CDR3: CASSYEAGGFRNTQYF. The CDR3 coding sequence is TGTGCCAGCAGTTACGAAGCGGGGGGATTCAGGAATACGCAGTATTTT.

The V call is TRBV20-1, the J call TRBJ2-7; D possibly matches TRBD1 or TRBD2 (6 bases each). Per the germline V gene, CDR1 is DFQATT and CDR2 is SNEGSKA (reference sequence). V dropped 5 bases and J dropped 0 bases, with 14 bases sitting between them. This CDR3 comprises 14 residues. The CDR3 bases are TGCAGTGCTCTTCAAGGGGGGAGCTCCTACGAGCAGTACTTC. This translates into CSALQGGSSYEQYF.

The chain recombines TRBV11-2 with TRBJ2-3, with 8 positions matching TRBD2. This CDR3 comprises 16 residues. The J segment lost 3 bases and the V segment lost 0 bases, leaving 5 bases of the junction unmatched. Per the germline V gene, CDR1 is SGHAT and CDR2 is FQNNGV. The CDR3 DNA sequence: TGTGCCAGCAGCTTAGATATCAGCGGGGGAACAGATACGCAGTATTTT. This codes for CASSLDISGGTDTQYF.

The V gene is TRBV7-2, the J gene TRBJ2-5, with TRBD1 as a possible D gene (6 bases). The CDR3 is 14 residues long. V gave up 3 bases and J gave up 5 bases, with 13 bases separating them. The germline CDR1 and CDR2 sequences are SGHTA and FQGNSA. The CDR3 region is CASSFPGVGETQYF. For the CDR3, the DNA is TGTGCCAGCAGCTTTCCAGGGGTCGGGGAGACCCAGTACTTC.

V gene TRBV20-1 combines with J gene TRBJ1-6; possibly TRBD1 for D (6 bases). The CDR3 consists of 13 residues. The V gene's germline CDR1 is DFQATT and CDR2 SNEGSKA (reference sequence). Trimming removed 2 bases from V and 9 bases from J, with 11 bases in between. The CDR3 DNA follows: TGCAGTGCTAGAAAGGGGGGAGGTTCACCCCTCCACTTT. It translates to CSARKGGGSPLHF.

This clonotype has only a few counts. The genes are TRBV18 and TRBJ1-6; D gene unclear. V lost 2 bases, J lost 7 bases, and 3 bases lay in between. The germline V gene has CDR1 KGHSH and CDR2 LQKENI. The CDR3 sequence is 12 residues long. CDR3 sequence (DNA): TGTGCCAGCTCACCAGAAAATTCACCCCTCCACTTT. Protein sequence: CASSPENSPLHF.

This clonotype has a count of ten or more. CDR3 residues: CASRIVSSYNEQFF. The CDR3 coding sequence is TGCGCCAGCCGGATAGTTTCCTCCTACAATGAGCAGTTCTTC. This chain connects TRBV5-1 to TRBJ2-1, with D unresolved. Between the trimmed V and J ends, which lost 7 bases and 0 bases, there was a span of 11 bases. Germline V lookup: CDR1 SGHRS, CDR2 YFSETQ. The CDR3 extends over 14 amino acids.

V usage is TRBV29-1 and J usage is TRBJ2-3, with 7 bases aligning to TRBD1. The V segment lost 4 bases and the J segment 4 bases; nucleotides outside the gene matches: 8. Per germline, CDR1 SQVTM and CDR2 ANQGSEA. The CDR3 consists of 14 residues. The DNA of the CDR3 is TGCAGCGTTGTCCTACAGGGGCGGGCAGATACGCAGTATTTT. Translation: CSVVLQGRADTQYF.